These T cell receptor beta chains were read from a single sample in a study of T cell repertoires in cytomegalovirus infection. A single record per CDR3 protein comes from TCRdb applying MiXCR to the reads. The sample has roughly 280,000 distinct CDR3 sequences, 8% to 9.5% seen once. Sequencing was done on a sample of PBMCs. These receptors all come from a human donor in good health (CMV status not recorded). Some clones in this sample may be carry-over from other donors' samples. CDR3s include the opening cysteine and the closing phenylalanine or tryptophan. D genes are given only for firm matches. Not all rows give a size; the values are once, few, many and, for expanded clones, a class.

abundance	v_gene	d_gene	j_gene	CDR3aa	CDR3nt
.	TRBV4-3	.	TRBJ2-3	CASSQDPRGGTDTQYF	TGCGCCAGCAGCCAAGACCCCAGGGGAGGCACAGATACGCAGTATTTT
many	TRBV6-2/TRBV6-3	.	TRBJ2-6	CAISRRGSGANVLTF	TGTGCCATCTCAAGACGGGGATCTGGGGCCAACGTCCTGACTTTC
many	TRBV7-2	TRBD2	TRBJ2-3	CASSSLAGNTDTQYF	TGTGCCAGCAGCTCCCTAGCGGGGAACACAGATACGCAGTATTTT
many	TRBV20-1	TRBD1	TRBJ2-4	CSARARTGRAKNIQYF	TGCAGTGCTAGAGCGCGGACAGGTCGGGCCAAAAACATTCAGTACTTC
few	TRBV20-1	.	TRBJ1-5	CSARRGKGNQPQHF	TGCAGTGCCAGGAGGGGGAAGGGCAATCAGCCCCAGCATTTT
.	TRBV3-1	TRBD2	TRBJ2-5	CASSLRTSGRRETQYF	TGTGCCAGCAGCCTGAGGACTAGCGGGAGAAGGGAGACCCAGTACTTC
many	TRBV7-6	.	TRBJ2-2	CASSLAGFGELFF	TGTGCCAGCAGCTTAGCAGGGTTCGGGGAGCTGTTTTTT
many	TRBV5-6	TRBD2	TRBJ2-7	CASSTTSGRAYEQYF	TGTGCCAGCAGCACAACTAGCGGGAGGGCCTACGAGCAGTACTTC
many	TRBV7-2	.	TRBJ1-1	CASSLSAGTPEAFF	TGTGCCAGCAGCTTATCAGCCGGGACACCTGAAGCTTTCTTT
many	TRBV7-3	.	TRBJ1-1	CASSRGGENTEAFF	TGTGCCAGCAGCCGGGGGGGGGAAAACACTGAAGCTTTCTTT
many	TRBV6-1	.	TRBJ1-5	CASSESGASNQPQHF	TGTGCCAGCAGTGAAAGCGGGGCTAGCAATCAGCCCCAGCATTTT
many	TRBV7-8	.	TRBJ1-5	CASSLGGAEGNQPQHF	TGTGCCAGCAGCCTGGGGGGGGCGGAGGGCAATCAGCCCCAGCATTTT
.	TRBV3-1	TRBD2	TRBJ2-2	CASSPGLAGVGELFF	TGTGCCAGCAGTCCGGGACTAGCGGGAGTCGGGGAGCTGTTTTTT
many	TRBV7-8	TRBD1	TRBJ2-7	CASSLGDRVYEQYF	TGTGCCAGCAGCTTAGGGGACAGGGTCTACGAGCAGTACTTC
.	TRBV7-3	.	TRBJ2-1	CASSPQGGTVIYNEQFF	TGTGCCAGCAGCCCTCAGGGAGGTACGGTTATCTACAATGAGCAGTTCTTC
many	TRBV7-2	.	TRBJ1-3	CASSLVAGRNTIYF	TGTGCCAGCAGCTTAGTGGCAGGTCGAAACACCATATATTTT
few	TRBV5-6	.	TRBJ1-2	CASSATGDYGYTF	TGTGCCAGCAGCGCGACAGGAGACTATGGCTACACCTTC
many	TRBV19	TRBD1	TRBJ1-2	CASSSRTGGNYTF	TGTGCCAGTAGTTCCCGGACAGGGGGCAACTACACCTTC
few	TRBV3-1	.	TRBJ2-7	CASSPGTSGEQYF	TGTGCCAGCAGCCCAGGGACCTCGGGGGAGCAGTACTTC
few	TRBV24-1	TRBD1	TRBJ2-7	CATSATGGATEQYF	TGTGCCACCAGTGCGACAGGGGGCGCGACCGAGCAGTACTTC
many	TRBV7-9	.	TRBJ1-1	CASSLDGTQIEAFF	TGTGCCAGCAGCTTAGATGGGACACAGATTGAAGCTTTCTTT
few	TRBV11-2	TRBD2	TRBJ2-4	CASRAAGGPGNIQYF	TGTGCCAGCAGGGCGGCGGGAGGGCCGGGAAACATTCAGTACTTC
many	TRBV7-2	.	TRBJ2-2	CASSLWWESTGELFF	TGTGCCAGCAGCTTATGGTGGGAAAGCACCGGGGAGCTGTTTTTT
many	TRBV7-2	.	TRBJ1-5	CASSFGPGVRQPQHF	TGTGCCAGCAGCTTCGGTCCAGGGGTCCGCCAGCCCCAGCATTTT
many	TRBV7-2	.	TRBJ1-2	CASSLALGGRAYGYTF	TGTGCCAGCAGCTTAGCGCTCGGGGGCCGAGCCTATGGCTACACCTTC
many	TRBV6-8	.	TRBJ2-1	CASSSPGFNEQFF	TGTGCCAGCAGTTCCCCGGGCTTCAATGAGCAGTTCTTC
many	TRBV7-9	.	TRBJ2-7	CATQRGAHEQYF	TGTGCCACCCAGAGGGGGGCCCACGAGCAGTACTTC
many	TRBV19	.	TRBJ1-6	CASSIGGDYSPLHF	TGTGCCAGTAGTATAGGAGGAGATTATTCACCCCTCCACTTT
many	TRBV12-3/TRBV12-4	.	TRBJ2-7	CASRLQYYEQYF	TGTGCCAGCAGGCTACAGTACTACGAGCAGTACTTC
many	TRBV28	.	TRBJ2-3	CASRLQGSGTDTQYF	TGTGCCAGCAGACTACAGGGCTCCGGCACAGATACGCAGTATTTT
few	TRBV20-1	.	TRBJ2-1	CSASHGVRYNEQFF	TGCAGTGCTAGCCATGGTGTGAGATACAATGAGCAGTTCTTC
few	TRBV15	.	TRBJ2-5	CATSYPARASVYF	TGTGCCACCAGCTATCCCGCCCGTGCCTCCGTCTACTTC
many	TRBV7-2	TRBD1	TRBJ1-2	CASSSRGGQGFLGYTF	TGTGCCAGCAGTTCTCGGGGCGGACAGGGATTTCTAGGCTACACCTTC
many	TRBV7-2	.	TRBJ1-1	CASSTATRMNTEAFF	TGTGCCAGCAGCACTGCGACGAGGATGAACACTGAAGCTTTCTTT
few	TRBV6-6	TRBD1	TRBJ2-2	CASRGQVNTGELFF	TGTGCCAGCCGGGGACAGGTCAACACCGGGGAGCTGTTTTTT
.	TRBV6-6	.	TRBJ2-3	CASSLKGDTQYF	TGTGCCAGCAGTCTTAAAGGAGATACGCAGTATTTT
.	TRBV2	.	TRBJ1-1	CASNRNKNTEAFF	TGTGCCAGCAACAGGAACAAGAACACTGAAGCTTTCTTT
many	TRBV11-1	TRBD1	TRBJ2-2	CASSSGQGVTGELFF	TGTGCCAGCAGTTCAGGACAGGGGGTGACCGGGGAGCTGTTTTTT
many	TRBV29-1	TRBD2	TRBJ2-7	CSVALLGSGSSYEQYF	TGCAGCGTCGCGCTTTTAGGTAGCGGGAGCTCCTACGAGCAGTACTTC
many	TRBV7-3	.	TRBJ2-2	CASSLRRGGELFF	TGTGCCAGCAGCTTAAGACGGGGCGGGGAGCTGTTTTTT
many	TRBV7-2	.	TRBJ1-1	CASSLNSGAEAFF	TGTGCCAGCAGCCTAAATTCGGGGGCTGAAGCTTTCTTT
.	TRBV14	.	TRBJ1-6	CASSRRAVNSPLHF	TGTGCCAGCAGCCGGCGGGCCGTTAATTCACCCCTCCACTTT
many	TRBV7-2	.	TRBJ1-1	CASSLAGILGTEAFF	TGTGCCAGCAGCTTAGCCGGGATCCTGGGAACTGAAGCTTTCTTT
.	TRBV5-1	.	TRBJ2-5	CASRPDRGGGETQYF	TGCGCCAGCAGGCCTGACAGGGGAGGGGGAGAGACCCAGTACTTC
many	TRBV7-2	TRBD2	TRBJ2-2	CASSPGLAGGLLNTGELFF	TGTGCCAGCAGCCCGGGACTAGCGGGAGGCCTACTGAACACCGGGGAGCTGTTTTTT
few	TRBV5-1	TRBD2	TRBJ2-1	CASSFGLAGTKSSYNEQFF	TGCGCCAGCAGCTTTGGACTAGCGGGAACAAAGAGCTCCTACAATGAGCAGTTCTTC
once	TRBV9	.	TRBJ2-5	CASSVAGSKETQYF	TGTGCCAGCAGCGTAGCTGGTAGTAAAGAGACCCAGTACTTC
many	TRBV7-2	.	TRBJ1-6	CASSRELSDSSPLHF	TGTGCCAGCAGCCGTGAGCTGTCGGATAGTTCACCCCTCCACTTT
many	TRBV19	TRBD1	TRBJ2-3	CASSLGQGRTDTQYF	TGTGCCAGTAGCCTAGGACAGGGGAGGACAGATACGCAGTATTTT